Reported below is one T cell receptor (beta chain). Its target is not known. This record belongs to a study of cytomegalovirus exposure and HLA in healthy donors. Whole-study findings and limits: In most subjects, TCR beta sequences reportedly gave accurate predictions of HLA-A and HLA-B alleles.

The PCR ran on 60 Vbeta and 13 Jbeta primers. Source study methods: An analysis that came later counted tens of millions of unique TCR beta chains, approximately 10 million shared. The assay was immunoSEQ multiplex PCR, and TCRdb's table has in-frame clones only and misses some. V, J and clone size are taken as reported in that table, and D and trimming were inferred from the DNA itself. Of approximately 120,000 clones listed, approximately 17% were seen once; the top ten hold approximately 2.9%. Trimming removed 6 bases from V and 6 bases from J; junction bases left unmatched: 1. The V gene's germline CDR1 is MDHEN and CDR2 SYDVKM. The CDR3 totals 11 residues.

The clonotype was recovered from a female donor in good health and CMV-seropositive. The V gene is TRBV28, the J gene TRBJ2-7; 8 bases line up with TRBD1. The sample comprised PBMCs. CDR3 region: CASRQGGEQYF. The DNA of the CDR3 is TGTGCCAGCAGACAGGGGGGCGAGCAGTACTTC. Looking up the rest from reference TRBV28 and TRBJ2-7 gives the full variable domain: DVKVTQSSRYLVKRTGEKVFLECVQDMDHENMFWYRQDPGLGLRLIYFSYDVKMKEKGDIPEGYSVSREKKERFSLILESASTNQTSMYLCASRQGGEQYFGPGTRLTVT.